This T cell receptor (beta chain) derives from a study of T cell changes during pregnancy in multiple sclerosis. The count of this clone is one. The trim removed 6 bases at V and 4 bases at J, leaving 6 bases unmatched. From germline, CDR1 is SNHLY and CDR2 FYNNEI. This CDR3 spans 15 amino acids. Sequenced by immunoSEQ multiplex PCR; TCRdb stores in-frame clones only, minus some. The sample shows around 28,000 clones, around nine tenths of them seen only once. The rearrangement joins TRBV2 to TRBJ1-5; 10 positions agree with TRBD1. The input for sequencing was CD4+ T cells from peripheral blood mononuclear cells, taken in the first trimester of pregnancy. The receptor was derived from a female donor in good health, enrolled as a control in a pregnancy study. As DNA, the CDR3 is TGTGCCAGCAGGAAGGACAGGGGGGAAAATCAGCCCCAGCATTTT. Protein product: CASRKDRGENQPQHF. The full variable domain, rest sourced from reference TRBV2 and TRBJ1-5, is EPEVTQTPSHQVTQMGQEVILRCVPISNHLYFYWYRQILGQKVEFLVSFYNNEISEKSEIFDDQFSVERPDGSNFTLKIRSTKLEDSAMYFCASRKDRGENQPQHFGDGTRLSIL.